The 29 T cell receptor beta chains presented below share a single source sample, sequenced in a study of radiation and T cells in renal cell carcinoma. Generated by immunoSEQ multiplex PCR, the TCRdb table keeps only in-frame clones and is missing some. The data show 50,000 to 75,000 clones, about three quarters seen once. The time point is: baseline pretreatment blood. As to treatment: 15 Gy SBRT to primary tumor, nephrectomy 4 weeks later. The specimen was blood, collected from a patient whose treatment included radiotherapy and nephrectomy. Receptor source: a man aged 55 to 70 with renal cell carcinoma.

CDR3 residues: CAWSVPHGYEQYV. The CDR3 DNA follows: TGTGCCTGGAGTGTACCCCATGGATACGAGCAGTACGTC. The V call is TRBV30, the J call TRBJ2-7; D gene ambiguous. The CDR3 is 13 residues long. Germline lookup yields CDR1 GTSNPN and CDR2 SVGIG (reference sequence). The ends were cut back, 0 bases at V and 4 bases at J, with 10 bases in the middle.

CDR3 nucleotides: TGTGCCAGCAGCCCACCGGAAGGCGGAGGGAACTATGGCTACACCTTC. This translates into CASSPPEGGGNYGYTF. The genes are TRBV7-2 and TRBJ1-2; no definite D call. CDR1 and CDR2 (germline): SGHTA, FQGNSA. V was clipped by 5 bases and J by 2 bases, with 18 bases between them. This CDR3 has 16 amino acids. Using reference TRBV7-2 and TRBJ1-2 for the parts outside the CDR3, the full variable domain is GAGVSQSPSNKVTEKGKDVELRCDPISGHTALYWYRQSLGQGLEFLIYFQGNSAPDKSGLPSDRFSAERTGGSVSTLTIQRTQQEDSAVYLCASSPPEGGGNYGYTFGSGTRLTVV.

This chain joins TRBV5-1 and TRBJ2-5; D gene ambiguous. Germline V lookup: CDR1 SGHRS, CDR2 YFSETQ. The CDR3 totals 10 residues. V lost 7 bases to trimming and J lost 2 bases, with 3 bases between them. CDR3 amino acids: CASGQETQYF. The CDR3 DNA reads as TGCGCCAGCGGGCAAGAGACCCAGTACTTC.

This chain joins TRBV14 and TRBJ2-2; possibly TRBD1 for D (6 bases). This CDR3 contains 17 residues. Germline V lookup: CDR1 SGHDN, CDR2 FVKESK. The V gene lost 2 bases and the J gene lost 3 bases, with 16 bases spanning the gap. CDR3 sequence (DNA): TGTGCCAGCAGCCAATATTCCGGGACATATTACACCGGGGAGCTGTTTTTT. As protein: CASSQYSGTYYTGELFF.

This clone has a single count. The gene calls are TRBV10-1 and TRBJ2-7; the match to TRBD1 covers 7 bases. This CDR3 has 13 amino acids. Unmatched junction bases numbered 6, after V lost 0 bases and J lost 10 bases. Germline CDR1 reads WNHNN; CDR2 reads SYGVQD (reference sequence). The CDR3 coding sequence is TGCGCCAGCAGTGAGTCGAGTACAGGGGAACAGTACGTC. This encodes CASSESSTGEQYV.

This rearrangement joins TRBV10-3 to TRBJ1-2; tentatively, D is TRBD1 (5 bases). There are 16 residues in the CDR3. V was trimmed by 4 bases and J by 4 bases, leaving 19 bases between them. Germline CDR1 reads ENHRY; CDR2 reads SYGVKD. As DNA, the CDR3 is TGTGCCATCAGTGTTGTCTCCCGGGACTTCATCTATGGCTACACCTTC. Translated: CAISVVSRDFIYGYTF.

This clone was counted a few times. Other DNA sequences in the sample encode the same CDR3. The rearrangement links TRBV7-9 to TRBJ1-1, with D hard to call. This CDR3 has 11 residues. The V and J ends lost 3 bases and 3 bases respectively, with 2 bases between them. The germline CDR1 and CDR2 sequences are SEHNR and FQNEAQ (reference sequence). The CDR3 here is CASSFDTEAFF. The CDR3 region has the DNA TGTGCCAGCAGCTTTGACACTGAAGCTTTCTTT.

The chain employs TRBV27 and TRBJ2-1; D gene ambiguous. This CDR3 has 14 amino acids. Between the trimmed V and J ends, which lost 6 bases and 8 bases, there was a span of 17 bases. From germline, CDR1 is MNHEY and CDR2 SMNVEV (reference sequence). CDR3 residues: CASSLLTHIDEQFF. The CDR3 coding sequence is TGTGCCAGCAGCCTATTAACGCATATAGATGAGCAGTTCTTC.

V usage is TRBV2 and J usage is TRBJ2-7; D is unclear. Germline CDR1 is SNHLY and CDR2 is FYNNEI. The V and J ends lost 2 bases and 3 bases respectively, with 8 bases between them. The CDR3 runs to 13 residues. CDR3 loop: CASSESVGYEQYV. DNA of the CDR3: TGTGCCAGCAGTGAATCTGTGGGCTACGAGCAGTACGTC.

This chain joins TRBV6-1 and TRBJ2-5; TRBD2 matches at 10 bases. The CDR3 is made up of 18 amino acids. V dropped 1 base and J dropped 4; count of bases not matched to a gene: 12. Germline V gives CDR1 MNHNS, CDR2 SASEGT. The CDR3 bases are TGTGCCAGCAGTGAAGGTATACAAGCGGGAGGGCTTCGAGAGACCCAGTACTTC. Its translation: CASSEGIQAGGLRETQYF.

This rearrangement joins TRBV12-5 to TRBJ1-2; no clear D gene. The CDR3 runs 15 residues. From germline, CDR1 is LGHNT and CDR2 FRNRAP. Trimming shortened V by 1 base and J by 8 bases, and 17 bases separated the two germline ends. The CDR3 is CASGLGVSRRGGYTF. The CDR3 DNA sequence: TGTGCTAGTGGTTTGGGCGTGAGCCGGAGAGGCGGCTACACCTTC.

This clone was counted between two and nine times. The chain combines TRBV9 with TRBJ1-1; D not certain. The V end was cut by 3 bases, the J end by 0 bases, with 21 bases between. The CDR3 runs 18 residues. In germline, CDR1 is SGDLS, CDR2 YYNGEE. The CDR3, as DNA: TGTGCCAGCAGCGCTGGAGATCCGGGCCGACGGATGAACACTGAAGCTTTCTTT. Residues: CASSAGDPGRRMNTEAFF.

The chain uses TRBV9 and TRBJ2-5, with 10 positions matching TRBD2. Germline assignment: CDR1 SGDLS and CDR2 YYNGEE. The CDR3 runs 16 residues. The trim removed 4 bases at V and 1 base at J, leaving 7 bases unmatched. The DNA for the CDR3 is TGTGCCAGCAGCCAGGCTAGCGGGGGTGTCCAAGAGACCCAGTACTTC. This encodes CASSQASGGVQETQYF.

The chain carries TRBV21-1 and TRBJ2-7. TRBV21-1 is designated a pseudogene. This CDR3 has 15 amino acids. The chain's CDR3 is CASSYKPSPSYEQYV. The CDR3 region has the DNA TGTGCCAGCAGCTATAAGCCATCGCCCTCCTACGAGCAGTACGTC.

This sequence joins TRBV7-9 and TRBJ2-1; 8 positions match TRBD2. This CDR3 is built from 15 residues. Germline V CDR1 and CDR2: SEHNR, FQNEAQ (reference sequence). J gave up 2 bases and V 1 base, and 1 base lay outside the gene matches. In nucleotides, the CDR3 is TGTGCCAGCAGCTTAGTTAGCGGGACCTACAATGAGCAGTTCTTC. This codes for CASSLVSGTYNEQFF. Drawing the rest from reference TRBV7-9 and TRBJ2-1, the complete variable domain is DTGVSQNPRHKITKRGQNVTFRCDPISEHNRLYWYRQTLGQGPEFLTYFQNEAQLEKSRLLSDRFSAERPKGSFSTLEIQRTEQGDSAMYLCASSLVSGTYNEQFFGPGTRLTVL.

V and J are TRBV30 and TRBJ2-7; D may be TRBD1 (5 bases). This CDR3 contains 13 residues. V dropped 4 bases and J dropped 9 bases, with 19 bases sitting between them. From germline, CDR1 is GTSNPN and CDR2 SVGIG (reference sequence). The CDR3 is CAWNPTWGQPQYF. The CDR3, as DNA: TGTGCCTGGAACCCAACTTGGGGCCAGCCGCAGTACTTC.

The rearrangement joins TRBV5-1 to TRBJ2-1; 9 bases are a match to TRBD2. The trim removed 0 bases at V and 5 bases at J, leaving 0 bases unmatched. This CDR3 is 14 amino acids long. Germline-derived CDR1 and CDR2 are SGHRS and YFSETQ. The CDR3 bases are TGCGCCAGCAGCTTGGGACTAGCGGACAATGAGCAGTTCTTC. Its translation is CASSLGLADNEQFF.

CDR3 nucleotide sequence: TGTGCCAGCAGCCACGACCACACAGATACGCAGTATTTT. Its protein product is CASSHDHTDTQYF. The chain uses TRBV5-6 and TRBJ2-3; D gene ambiguous. Germline V gene lookup returns CDR1 SGHDT and CDR2 YYEEEE. The CDR3 contains 13 residues. Trimming shortened V by 4 bases and J by 2 bases, and 8 bases separated the two germline ends.

CDR3 protein: CASSSGNRGGNTIYF. In DNA form, the CDR3 reads TGTGCCAGCAGTTCAGGGAACCGTGGAGGAAACACCATATATTTT. The chain recombines TRBV2 with TRBJ1-3; weak D call: TRBD1 (5 bases). In germline, CDR1 is SNHLY, CDR2 FYNNEI. Trimming removed 5 bases at V and 4 bases at J, with 15 bases between. The CDR3 is 15 amino acids.

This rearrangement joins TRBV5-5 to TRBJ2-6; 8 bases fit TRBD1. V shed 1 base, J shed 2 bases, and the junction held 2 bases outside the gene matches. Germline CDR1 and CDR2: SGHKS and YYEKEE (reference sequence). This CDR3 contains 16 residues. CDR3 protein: CASSLQGAAGANVLTF. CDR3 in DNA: TGTGCCAGCAGCTTGCAGGGGGCGGCTGGGGCCAACGTCCTGACTTTC.

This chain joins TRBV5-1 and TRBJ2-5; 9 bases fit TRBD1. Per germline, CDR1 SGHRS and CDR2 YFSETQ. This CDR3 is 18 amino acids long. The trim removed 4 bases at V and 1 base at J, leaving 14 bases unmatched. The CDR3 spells CASSPFYGTGSLQETQYF. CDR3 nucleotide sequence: TGCGCCAGCAGCCCGTTTTACGGGACAGGGAGCCTCCAAGAGACCCAGTACTTC.

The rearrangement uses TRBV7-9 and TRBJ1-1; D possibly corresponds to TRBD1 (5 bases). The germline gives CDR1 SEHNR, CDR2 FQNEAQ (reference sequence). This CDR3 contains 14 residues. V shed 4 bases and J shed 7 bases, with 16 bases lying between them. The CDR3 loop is CASSSLVGEGEAFF. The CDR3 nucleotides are TGTGCCAGCAGCTCCCTAGTAGGGGAGGGTGAAGCTTTCTTT.

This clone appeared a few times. CDR3 coding DNA: TGTGCCATCAGTGAGTCGACCCGAGCCGGGGAGCTGTTTTTT. Translated: CAISESTRAGELFF. The chain uses TRBV10-3 and TRBJ2-2; no definite D call. The ends were cut back, 0 bases at V and 6 bases at J, with 8 bases in the middle. Germline-derived CDR1 and CDR2 are ENHRY and SYGVKD. The CDR3 spans 14 residues.

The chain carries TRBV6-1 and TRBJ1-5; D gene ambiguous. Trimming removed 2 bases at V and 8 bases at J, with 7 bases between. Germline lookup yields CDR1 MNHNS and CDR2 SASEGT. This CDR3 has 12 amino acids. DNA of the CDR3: TGTGCCAGCAGTGAATACTCGGAGCCCCAGCATTTT. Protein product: CASSEYSEPQHF.

The CDR3 region has the DNA TGTGCCAGTAGTAAGGACGGCTCTCCTTGGAGGATGAACACTGAAGCTTTCTTT. Its protein product is CASSKDGSPWRMNTEAFF. The chain couples TRBV19 to TRBJ1-1, with unresolved D. CDR1 LNHDA and CDR2 SQIVND come from the germline V gene (reference sequence). V was cut by 4 bases and J by 0 bases, with 21 bases left in between. The CDR3 is 18 amino acids.

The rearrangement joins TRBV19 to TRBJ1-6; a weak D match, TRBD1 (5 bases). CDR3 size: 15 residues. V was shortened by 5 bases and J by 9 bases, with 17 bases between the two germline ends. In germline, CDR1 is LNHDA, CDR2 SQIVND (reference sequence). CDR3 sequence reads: CASSDRDPGSSPLHF. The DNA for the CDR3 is TGTGCCAGTAGTGACCGGGACCCTGGCAGTTCACCCCTCCACTTT.

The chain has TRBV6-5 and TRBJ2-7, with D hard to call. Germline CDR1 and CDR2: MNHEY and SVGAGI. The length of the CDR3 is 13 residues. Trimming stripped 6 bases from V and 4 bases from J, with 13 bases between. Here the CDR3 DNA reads TGTGCCAGCAGGTTGAATAGTATGTACGAGCAGTACTTC. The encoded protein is CASRLNSMYEQYF.

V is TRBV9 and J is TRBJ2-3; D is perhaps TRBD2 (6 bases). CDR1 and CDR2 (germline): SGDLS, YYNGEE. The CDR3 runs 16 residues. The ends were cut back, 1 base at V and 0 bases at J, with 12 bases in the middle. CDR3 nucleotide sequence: TGTGCCAGCAGCGTACTCGGGGGTCCTAGCACAGATACGCAGTATTTT. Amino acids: CASSVLGGPSTDTQYF.

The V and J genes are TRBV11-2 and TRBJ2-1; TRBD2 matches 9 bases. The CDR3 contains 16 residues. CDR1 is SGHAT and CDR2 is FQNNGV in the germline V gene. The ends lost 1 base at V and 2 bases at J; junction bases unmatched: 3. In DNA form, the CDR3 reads TGTGCCAGCAGCTTAGCCGGACTAGCGACCTACAATGAGCAGTTCTTC. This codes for CASSLAGLATYNEQFF.